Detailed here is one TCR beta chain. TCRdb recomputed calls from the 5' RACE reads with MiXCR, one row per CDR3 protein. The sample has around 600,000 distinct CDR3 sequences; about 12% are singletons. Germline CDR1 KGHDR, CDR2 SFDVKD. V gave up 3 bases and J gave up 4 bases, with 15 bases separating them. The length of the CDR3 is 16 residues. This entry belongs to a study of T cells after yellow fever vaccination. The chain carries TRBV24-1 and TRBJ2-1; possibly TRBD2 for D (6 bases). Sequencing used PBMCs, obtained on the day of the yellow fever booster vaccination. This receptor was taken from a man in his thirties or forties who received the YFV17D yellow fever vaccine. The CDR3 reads CATSDASSASYNEQFF. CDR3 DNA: TGTGCCACCAGTGATGCCTCTAGCGCCTCGTACAATGAGCAGTTCTTC.